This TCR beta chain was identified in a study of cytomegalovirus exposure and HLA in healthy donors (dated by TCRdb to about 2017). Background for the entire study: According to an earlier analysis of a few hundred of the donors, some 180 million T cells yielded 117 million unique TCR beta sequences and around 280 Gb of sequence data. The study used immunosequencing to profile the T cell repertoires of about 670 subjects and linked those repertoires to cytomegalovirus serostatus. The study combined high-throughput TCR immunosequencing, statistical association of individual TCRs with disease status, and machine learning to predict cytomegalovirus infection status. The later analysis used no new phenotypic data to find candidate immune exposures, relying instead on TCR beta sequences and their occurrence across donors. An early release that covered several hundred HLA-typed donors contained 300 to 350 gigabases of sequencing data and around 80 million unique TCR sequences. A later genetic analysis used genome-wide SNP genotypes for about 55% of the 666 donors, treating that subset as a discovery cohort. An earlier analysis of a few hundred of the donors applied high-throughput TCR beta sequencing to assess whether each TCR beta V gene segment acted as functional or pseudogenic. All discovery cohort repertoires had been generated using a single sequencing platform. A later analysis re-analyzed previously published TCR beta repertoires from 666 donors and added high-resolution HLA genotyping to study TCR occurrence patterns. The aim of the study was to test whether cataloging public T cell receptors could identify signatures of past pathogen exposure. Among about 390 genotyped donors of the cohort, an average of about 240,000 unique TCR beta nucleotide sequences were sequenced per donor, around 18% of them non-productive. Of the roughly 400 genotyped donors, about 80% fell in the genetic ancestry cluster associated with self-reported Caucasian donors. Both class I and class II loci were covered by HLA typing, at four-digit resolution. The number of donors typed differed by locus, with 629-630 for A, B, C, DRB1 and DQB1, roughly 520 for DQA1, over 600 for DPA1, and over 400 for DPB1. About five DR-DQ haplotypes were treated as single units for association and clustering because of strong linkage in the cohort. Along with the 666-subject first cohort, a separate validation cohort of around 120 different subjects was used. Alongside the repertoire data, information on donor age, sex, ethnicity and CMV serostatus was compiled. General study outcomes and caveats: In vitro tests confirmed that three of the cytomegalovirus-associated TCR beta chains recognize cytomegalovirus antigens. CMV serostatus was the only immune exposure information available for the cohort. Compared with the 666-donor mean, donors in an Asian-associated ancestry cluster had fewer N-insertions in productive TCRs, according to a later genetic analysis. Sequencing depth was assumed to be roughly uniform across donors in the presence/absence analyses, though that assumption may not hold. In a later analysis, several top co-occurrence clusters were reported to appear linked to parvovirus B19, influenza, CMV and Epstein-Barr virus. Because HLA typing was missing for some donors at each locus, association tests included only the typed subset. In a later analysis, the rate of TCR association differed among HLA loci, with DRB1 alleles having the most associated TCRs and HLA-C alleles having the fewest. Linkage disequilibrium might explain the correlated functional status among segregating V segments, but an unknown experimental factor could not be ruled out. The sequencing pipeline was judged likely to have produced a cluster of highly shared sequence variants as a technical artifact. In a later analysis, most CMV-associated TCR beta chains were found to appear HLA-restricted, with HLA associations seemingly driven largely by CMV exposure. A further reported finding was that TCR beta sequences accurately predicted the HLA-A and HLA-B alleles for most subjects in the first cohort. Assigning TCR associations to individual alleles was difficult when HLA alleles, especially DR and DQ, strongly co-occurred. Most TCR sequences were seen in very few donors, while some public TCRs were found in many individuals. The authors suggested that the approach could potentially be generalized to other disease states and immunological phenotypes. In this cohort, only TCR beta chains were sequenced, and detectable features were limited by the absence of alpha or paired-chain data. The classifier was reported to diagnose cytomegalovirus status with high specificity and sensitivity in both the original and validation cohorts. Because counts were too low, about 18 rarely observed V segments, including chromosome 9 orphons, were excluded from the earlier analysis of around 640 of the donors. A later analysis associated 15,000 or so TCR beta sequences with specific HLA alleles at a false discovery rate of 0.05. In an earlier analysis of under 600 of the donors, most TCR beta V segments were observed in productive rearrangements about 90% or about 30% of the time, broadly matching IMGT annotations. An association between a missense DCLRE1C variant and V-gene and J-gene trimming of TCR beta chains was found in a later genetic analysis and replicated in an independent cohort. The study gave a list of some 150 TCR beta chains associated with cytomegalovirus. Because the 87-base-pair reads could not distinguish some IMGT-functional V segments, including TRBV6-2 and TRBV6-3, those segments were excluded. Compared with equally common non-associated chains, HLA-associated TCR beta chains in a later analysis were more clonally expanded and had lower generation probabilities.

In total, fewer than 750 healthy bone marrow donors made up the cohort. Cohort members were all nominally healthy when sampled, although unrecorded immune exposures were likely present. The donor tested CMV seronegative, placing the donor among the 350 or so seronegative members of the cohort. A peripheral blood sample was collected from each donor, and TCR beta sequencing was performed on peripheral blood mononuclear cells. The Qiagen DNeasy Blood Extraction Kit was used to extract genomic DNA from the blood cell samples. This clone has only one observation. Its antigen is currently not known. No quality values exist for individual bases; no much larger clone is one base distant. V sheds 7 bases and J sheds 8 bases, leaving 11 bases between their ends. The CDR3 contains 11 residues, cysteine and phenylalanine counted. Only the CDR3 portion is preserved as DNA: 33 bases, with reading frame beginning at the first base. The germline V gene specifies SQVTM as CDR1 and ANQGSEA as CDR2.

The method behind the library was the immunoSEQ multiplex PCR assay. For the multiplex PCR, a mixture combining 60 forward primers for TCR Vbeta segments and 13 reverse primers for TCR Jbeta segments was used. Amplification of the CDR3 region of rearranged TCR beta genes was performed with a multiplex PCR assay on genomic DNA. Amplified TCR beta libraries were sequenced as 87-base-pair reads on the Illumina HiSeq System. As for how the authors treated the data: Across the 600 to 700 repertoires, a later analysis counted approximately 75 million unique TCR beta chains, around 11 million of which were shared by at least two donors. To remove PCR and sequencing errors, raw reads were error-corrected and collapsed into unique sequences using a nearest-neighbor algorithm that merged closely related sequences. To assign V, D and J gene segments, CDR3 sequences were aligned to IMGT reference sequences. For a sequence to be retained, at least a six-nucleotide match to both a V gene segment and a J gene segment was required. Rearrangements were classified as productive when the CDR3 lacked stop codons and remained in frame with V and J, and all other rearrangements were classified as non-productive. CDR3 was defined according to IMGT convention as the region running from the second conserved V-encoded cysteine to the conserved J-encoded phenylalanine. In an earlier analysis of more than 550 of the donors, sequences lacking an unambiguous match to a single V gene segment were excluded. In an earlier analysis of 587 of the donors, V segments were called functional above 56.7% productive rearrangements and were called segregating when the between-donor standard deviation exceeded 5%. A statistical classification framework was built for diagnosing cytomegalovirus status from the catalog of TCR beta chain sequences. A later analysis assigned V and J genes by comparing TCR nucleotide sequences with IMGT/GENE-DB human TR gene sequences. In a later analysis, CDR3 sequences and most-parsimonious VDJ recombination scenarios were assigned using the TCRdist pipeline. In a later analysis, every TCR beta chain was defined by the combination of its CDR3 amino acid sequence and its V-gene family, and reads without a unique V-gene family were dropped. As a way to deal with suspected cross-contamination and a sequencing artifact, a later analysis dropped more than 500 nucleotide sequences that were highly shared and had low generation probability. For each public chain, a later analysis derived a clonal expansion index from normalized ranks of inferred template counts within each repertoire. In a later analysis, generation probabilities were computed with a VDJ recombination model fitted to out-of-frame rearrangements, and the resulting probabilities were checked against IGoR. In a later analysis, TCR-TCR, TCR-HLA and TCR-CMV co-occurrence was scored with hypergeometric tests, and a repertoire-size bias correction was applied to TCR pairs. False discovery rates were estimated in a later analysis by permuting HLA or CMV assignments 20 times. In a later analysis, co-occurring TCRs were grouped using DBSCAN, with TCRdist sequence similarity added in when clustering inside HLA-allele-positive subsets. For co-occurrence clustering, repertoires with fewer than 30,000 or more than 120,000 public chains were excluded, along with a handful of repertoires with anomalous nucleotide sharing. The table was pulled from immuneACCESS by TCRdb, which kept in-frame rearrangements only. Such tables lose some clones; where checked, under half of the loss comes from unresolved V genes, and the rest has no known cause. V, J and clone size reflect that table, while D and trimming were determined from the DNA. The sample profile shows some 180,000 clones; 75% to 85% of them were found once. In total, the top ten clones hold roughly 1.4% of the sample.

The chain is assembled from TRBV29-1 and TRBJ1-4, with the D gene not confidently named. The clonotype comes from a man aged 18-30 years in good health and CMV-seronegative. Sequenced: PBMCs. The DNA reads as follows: TGCAGCGCTCCAAGAGGCGAAAAACTGTTTTTT. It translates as CSAPRGEKLFF.